This T cell receptor (beta chain) comes out of a study of cytomegalovirus exposure and HLA in healthy donors. Germline lookup yields CDR1 KGHSH and CDR2 LQKENI. V was pared by 3 bases and J by 0 bases, with 2 bases of the junction left unmatched. This CDR3 is built from 15 residues. Primers included in the PCR were 60 Vbeta and 13 Jbeta primers. Assay: immunoSEQ multiplex PCR; the TCRdb copy retains only in-frame clones and omits some. Counted here are some 190,000 clones, more than 60% occurring once; the ten biggest clones make up roughly 2%. The specimen sequenced was PBMCs. The clonotype was recovered from a woman aged 30 to 39 in good health and CMV-seropositive. The chain employs TRBV18 and TRBJ1-2; TRBD1 aligns across 9 bases. The CDR3 nucleotides are TGTGCCAGCTCACCGGGACAGGGCCCTAACTATGGCTACACCTTC. It yields the protein CASSPGQGPNYGYTF.